These T cell receptor beta chains were read from a single sample in a study of shared clonotypes between healthy human individuals. TCRdb's copy holds only in-frame clones and misses some; the assay was immunoSEQ multiplex PCR. The sample lists some 2 million clones; about 95% were seen once. The sequenced sample consisted of naive CD8+ T cells sorted from blood. The receptors were sampled from a man aged 18-30 years in good health. The CDR3 runs from the conserved cysteine through the conserved F or W. A D gene is named only where the DNA matches it firmly.

v_call	j_call	d_call	cdr3_aa
TRBV11-3	TRBJ2-3	-	CASSPSLLGGTDTQYF
TRBV6-5	TRBJ2-3	-	CASSYRRDTSTDTQYF
TRBV7-9	TRBJ1-1	TRBD1	CASSLEQGAPTEAFF
TRBV5-1	TRBJ2-7	TRBD2	CASSLGTSQTYEQYF
TRBV27	TRBJ1-5	-	CASSPVGAVWNQPQHF
TRBV4-3	TRBJ2-1	-	CASSQVRDYNEQFF
TRBV6-5	TRBJ1-2	-	CASSLRAPDTYGYTF
TRBV5-5	TRBJ2-5	-	CASSLVGGQETQYF
TRBV7-9	TRBJ1-2	-	CASSLGRDYGYTF
TRBV5-4	TRBJ2-3	TRBD2	CASSAGTSGKPDTQYF
TRBV29-1	TRBJ2-1	-	CSVAWDEQFF
TRBV28	TRBJ2-3	-	CASSYSGLSTDTQYF
TRBV6-1	TRBJ1-5	-	CASRGTESLNQPQHF
TRBV5-8	TRBJ1-5	TRBD1	CASSSGQGLLNQPQHF
TRBV15	TRBJ2-3	-	CATSPGSRGTDTQYF
TRBV11-2	TRBJ2-7	-	CASSLSQVYEQYF
TRBV30	TRBJ2-4	TRBD2	CAWSPRPASGRGIQYF
TRBV9	TRBJ2-1	-	CASSPAGGAGNEQFF